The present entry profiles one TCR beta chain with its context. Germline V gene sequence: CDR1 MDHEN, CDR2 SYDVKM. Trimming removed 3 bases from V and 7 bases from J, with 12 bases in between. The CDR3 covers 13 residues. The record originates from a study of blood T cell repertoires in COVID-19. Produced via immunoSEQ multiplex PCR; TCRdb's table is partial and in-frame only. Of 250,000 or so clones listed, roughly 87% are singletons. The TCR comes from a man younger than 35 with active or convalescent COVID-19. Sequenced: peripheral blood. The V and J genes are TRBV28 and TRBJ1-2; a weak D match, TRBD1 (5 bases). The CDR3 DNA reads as TGTGCCAGCAGTTTCGCCAGGCAGGGTGGCTACACCTTC. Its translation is CASSFARQGGYTF.